What follows describes a single T cell receptor beta chain. The antigen is undetermined. This entry belongs to a study of T cell responses to AZD1222 COVID-19 vaccine. Study conclusions and caveats: Epitopes outside B.1.351 and B.1.1.7 mutated regions reportedly drew nearly half of spike TCRs. Dominant CD4 TCR responses targeted spike regions 160-218 and 743-854. The donor group comprised mostly white British people and more females; the analysis possibly underestimated clonal diversity.

This table comes from immunoSEQ multiplex PCR, and its TCRdb copy is limited to in-frame clones, with some not included. The sample lists some 120,000 clones; about nine tenths were seen once. Germline values: CDR1 SGHTA, CDR2 FQGNSA. V gave up 3 bases and J gave up 1 base; unmatched junction bases: 16. The CDR3 consists of 19 residues. This TCR was recovered from an adult in good health. The chain is built from TRBV7-2 and TRBJ2-3; 7 nucleotides line up with TRBD2. Source: peripheral blood, taken on day 0 of AZD1222 vaccination. The DNA of the CDR3 is TGTGCCAGCAGCTTGCCAACAAAGCGGGGAGGATCTGGCACAGATACGCAGTATTTT. Translated: CASSLPTKRGGSGTDTQYF.